One and the same sample provided the 32 T cell receptor beta chains below, sequenced in a study of tumor and adjacent non-tumor tissue in lung cancer. TCRbeta libraries were built with three rounds of nested PCR, modified from ARM-PCR. TCRdb reprocessed the multiplex PCR reads with MiXCR, giving one entry per CDR3 protein. The repertoire includes under 95,000 distinct CDR3 sequences, 67% of them detected once, and about 18% sits in the top ten. The template was RNA from unsorted bulk tissue. Sequenced: lung tumor tissue. The source is a man aged 60 to 75 with non-small cell lung cancer.

This clonotype was counted many times. V usage is TRBV28 and J usage is TRBJ2-1, with a weak D call TRBD2 (6 bases). The length of the CDR3 is 13 residues. Germline CDR1 reads MDHEN; CDR2 reads SYDVKM. V was shortened by 4 bases and J by 5 bases, with 9 bases between the two germline ends. As DNA, the CDR3 is TGTGCCAGCAGTTGGACTACACACAATGAGCAGTTCTTC. Its translation is CASSWTTHNEQFF.

Many counts were recorded for this clonotype. The chain is built from TRBV29-1 and TRBJ1-5; D perhaps matches TRBD1 (5 bases). Germline lookup yields CDR1 SQVTM and CDR2 ANQGSEA. This CDR3 comprises 13 residues. The germline V and J ends were trimmed by 4 bases and 4 bases, with 11 bases remaining between them. In DNA form, the CDR3 reads TGCAGCGTTGTTCGACAGACAAATCAGCCCCAGCATTTT. The encoded protein is CSVVRQTNQPQHF.

This clonotype has a single count. The V and J genes are TRBV4-1 and TRBJ2-1, with D hard to call. The CDR3 has 15 amino acids. The germline CDR1 and CDR2 sequences are MGHRA and YSYEKL. Trimming took off 0 bases at V and 2 bases at J, with 8 bases between the two ends. CDR3 region: CASSQENCTYNEQFF. CDR3 DNA: TGCGCCAGCAGCCAAGAAAACTGCACCTACAATGAGCAGTTCTTC.

Of note for this clonotype: The missing conserved phenylalanine or tryptophan at the end of this CDR3 makes a read error likely. V and J are TRBV28 and TRBJ2-4; D is unclear. There are 12 residues in the CDR3. Germline V CDR1 and CDR2: MDHEN, SYDVKM. This chain's CDR3 is CTSSSRTYIQYL. The CDR3 nucleotides are TGTACCAGCAGTTCCCGGACCTACATTCAGTACTTA.

Concerning this clonotype itself: At one boundary the junction diverges from the germline segment, which might be a read error. The chain couples TRBV28 to TRBJ1-2; unclear D gene. The CDR3 has 10 residues. The germline V gene encodes CDR1 MDHEN and CDR2 SYDVKM. CDR3 in amino acids: CGSRRGIYTF. The DNA of the CDR3 is TGTGGCAGCAGACGAGGGATCTACACCTTC.

This clonotype was seen a handful of times. A clone one base away is much larger, so this may be a read error. The chain joins TRBV29-1 to TRBJ1-2; D is perhaps TRBD1 (5 bases). This CDR3 is built from 11 residues. The germline CDR1 and CDR2 sequences are SQVTM and ANQGSEA. The DNA for the CDR3 is TGCTGCGGCCTGACAGAAGATGGCTACACCTTC. Protein product: CCGLTEDGYTF.

V gene TRBV4-1 combines with J gene TRBJ1-2; no reliable D call. CDR1 is MGHRA, CDR2 YSYEKL, per germline. The CDR3 consists of 15 residues. Between the trimmed V and J ends, which lost 0 bases and 13 bases, there was a span of 21 bases. The CDR3 sequence is CASSQDRRVGYGCTF. CDR3 nucleotides: TGCGCCAGCAGCCAAGATCGGAGGGTTGGCTATGGTTGCACCTTC.

This clonotype was picked up many times. The V call is TRBV10-3, the J call TRBJ2-1; D call uncertain. The CDR3 length is 12 residues. Trimming pared 2 bases from V and 5 bases from J, leaving 4 bases between. The V gene's germline CDR1 is ENHRY and CDR2 SYGVKD. The CDR3 is CAISENDNEQFF. CDR3 coding DNA: TGTGCCATCAGTGAGAATGACAATGAGCAGTTCTTC.

This clonotype came up many times. J is TRBJ2-1 and V is TRBV12-3 or TRBV12-4; D gene uncertain. V was trimmed by 1 base and J by 6 bases, leaving 10 bases between them. This CDR3 has 14 amino acids. The CDR3 loop is CASSLVSLVNEQFF. The CDR3 coding sequence is TGTGCCAGCAGTTTAGTGAGTCTCGTCAATGAGCAGTTCTTC.

V and J are TRBV4-2 and TRBJ1-3; the D is unclear. The CDR3 spans 16 residues. Germline CDR1 and CDR2: LGHNA and YNFKEQ. CDR3 coding DNA: TGTAGCAGCAGCCAAGACTTCCGGGTTTCTGGAAACACCATATATTTT. Residues: CSSSQDFRVSGNTIYF.

As regards this clonotype: Just one base apart from a much larger clone, this may be a read error. The V call is TRBV5-4, the J call TRBJ1-5, with D maybe TRBD1 (5 bases). The CDR3 loop spans 19 amino acids. The germline V gene has CDR1 SGHNT and CDR2 YYREEE (reference sequence). The CDR3 DNA is TGTGCCAGCAGCTGGGGGAGAACGTACCACTCATATAGCAATCAGTCCCAGCATTTT. The encoded protein is CASSWGRTYHSYSNQSQHF. Full variable domain (rest looked up from reference TRBV5-4 and TRBJ1-5): ETGVTQSPTHLIKTRGQQVTLRCSSQSGHNTVSWYQQALGQGPQFIFQYYREEENGRGNFPPRFSGLQFPNYSSELNVNALELDDSALYLCASSWGRTYHSYSNQSQHFGDGTRLSIL.

This clonotype appeared many times. The chain has TRBV29-1 and TRBJ2-1; D might be TRBD2 (6 bases). Trimming removed 5 bases from V and 5 bases from J, with 10 bases in between. Germline-derived CDR1 and CDR2 are SQVTM and ANQGSEA. CDR3 length equals 12 residues. DNA of the CDR3: TGCAGCGTTAAGCGGGCCGACAATGAGCAGTTCTTC. This translates into CSVKRADNEQFF.

This clonotype is a singleton in its sample. The conserved phenylalanine or tryptophan normally closing the CDR3 is absent here, so this likely arose from a read error. The limits of the CDR3 on the DNA are not certain, so only TCRdb's listed CDR3 is given. V is TRBV11-2 and J is TRBJ2-3. CDR1 and CDR2 (germline): SGHAT, FQNNGV. Including both end residues, the CDR3 is 14 amino acids long. CDR3 residues: CASSHRTSTDTLYY.

As to this clonotype: The junction and the germline gene differ at one end; a read error may be behind it. CDR3 coding DNA: TGTGCCAACAGTGCACCCTCGGGTCAGGGATATCAGCCCCAGCATTTT. This sequence encodes CANSAPSGQGYQPQHF. This rearrangement joins TRBV6-1 to TRBJ1-5; perhaps TRBD1 as D (5 bases). Germline loops: CDR1 MNHNS, CDR2 SASEGT. This CDR3 spans 16 amino acids.

This clonotype was counted many times. The chain combines TRBV6-5 with TRBJ1-1, with TRBD1 identical over 9 bases. The trim removed 6 bases at V and 4 bases at J, leaving 9 bases unmatched. Germline CDR1 MNHEY, CDR2 SVGAGI. The CDR3 consists of 15 residues. This CDR3 reads CASRTGTGLVTEAFF. CDR3 bases: TGTGCCAGCAGGACCGGGACAGGGTTGGTCACTGAAGCTTTCTTT.

This clonotype was seen ten or more times. This chain joins TRBV29-1 and TRBJ1-2; TRBD1 might be the D (5 bases). The germline V and J ends were trimmed by 7 bases and 0 bases, with 12 bases remaining between them. CDR3 length equals 13 residues. The germline gives CDR1 SQVTM, CDR2 ANQGSEA. The DNA of the CDR3 is TGCAGCGCACCCCAGGGTTCTAACTATGGCTACACCTTC. It encodes CSAPQGSNYGYTF.

Points on this clonotype: At one end the junction does not follow the germline gene, possibly because of a read error. The chain is built from TRBV4-1 and TRBJ2-1; no clear D. The CDR3 is 13 amino acids. Germline V gene sequence: CDR1 MGHRA, CDR2 YSYEKL. The CDR3 region has the DNA TGCGCCAGCAGTCAAGGCCCCTACAATGATCAGTTCTTC. Residues: CASSQGPYNDQFF.

Concerning this clonotype: This may come from a read error, since a much larger clone is one base off. The genes are TRBV12-5 and TRBJ1-6; D is perhaps TRBD1 (5 bases). CDR1 and CDR2 (germline): LGHNT, FRNRAP. CDR3 length equals 13 residues. V lost 6 bases and J 8 bases, leaving 11 bases between the germline ends. The CDR3 reads CASGGIGDSPLHF. CDR3 bases: TGTGCTAGTGGCGGGATAGGGGATTCACCCCTCCACTTT.

This clonotype was counted many times. The chain joins TRBV6-1 to TRBJ2-7, with D maybe TRBD1 (5 bases). Germline CDR1 and CDR2: MNHNS and SASEGT. The CDR3 is 14 residues long. Trimming left V 2 bases short and J 7 bases short, with 15 bases between. CDR3 residues: CASSEWGPSEEQYF. CDR3 bases: TGTGCCAGCAGTGAATGGGGCCCCAGCGAGGAGCAGTACTTC.

A remark on this clonotype: A read error may produce the germline difference seen at one junction end. The rearrangement uses TRBV29-1 and TRBJ2-1; 8 nucleotides line up with TRBD1. The CDR3 covers 13 residues. Germline values: CDR1 SQVTM, CDR2 ANQGSEA. CDR3: CNVTGTGGNEQSF. The CDR3 DNA reads TGCAACGTTACCGGGACAGGAGGCAATGAGCAGTCCTTC.

Many counts were recorded for this clonotype. The chain carries TRBV27 and TRBJ2-2; D is undetermined. This CDR3 has 14 amino acids. Germline-derived CDR1 and CDR2 are MNHEY and SMNVEV (reference sequence). V lost 0 bases to trimming and J lost 3 bases, with 5 bases between them. In nucleotides, the CDR3 is TGTGCCAGCAGTTTATCGTGGGACACCGGGGAGCTGTTTTTT. Its protein is CASSLSWDTGELFF.

To note about this clonotype: The junction departs from germline at one end; a sequencing error may be responsible. The genes are TRBV6-1 and TRBJ2-1; no firm D call. Germline CDR1 and CDR2: MNHNS and SASEGT. This CDR3 has 15 amino acids. CDR3 amino acids: CASSPVPDSYDEQFF. DNA for the CDR3: TGTGCCAGCAGCCCGGTACCAGACTCCTACGATGAGCAGTTCTTC.

This clonotype appeared a few times. The chain employs TRBV28 and TRBJ2-1; the D gene is possibly TRBD1 (6 bases). The CDR3 loop spans 12 amino acids. Trimming cost V 7 bases and J 15 bases, with 19 bases left between them. CDR1 and CDR2 from the germline V gene are MDHEN and SYDVKM. CDR3 nucleotides: TGTGCCAGCACCAAAGGACAGTCTAACCCGTTCTTC. Protein product: CASTKGQSNPFF.

As to this clonotype: It may be a read error: a sequence one base away is much more abundant. V usage is TRBV11-2 and J usage is TRBJ2-1; D not resolved. Deletions cut 0 bases from V and 14 bases from J, with 11 bases between. Looked up from germline, CDR1 is SGHAT and CDR2 is FQNNGV. This CDR3 region has 12 residues. The CDR3 sequence: CASSLDLVEEFF. In nucleotides, the CDR3 is TGTGCCAGCAGCTTAGATTTGGTTGAAGAGTTCTTC.

The sample holds one count of this clonotype. A much larger clone differs by one base, so this may be a read error. The rearrangement uses TRBV5-8 and TRBJ1-2, with 11 nucleotides matching TRBD1. Germline V gene data show CDR1 as SGHTS and CDR2 as YDEGEE. This CDR3 has 15 residues. Trimming at V came to 6 bases and at J to 4 bases, leaving 8 bases not matched to a gene. Written as DNA, the CDR3 is TGTGCCAGCAACTTTGGACAGGGGGCTGGCTATGGCTACACCTTC. Its protein product is CASNFGQGAGYGYTF.

The chain has TRBV19 and TRBJ2-3, with a possible D match to TRBD2 (5 bases). Germline CDR1 and CDR2: LNHDA and SQIVND (reference sequence). Trimming removed 7 bases at V and 4 bases at J, with 12 bases between. The CDR3 covers 13 residues. This CDR3 reads CASKPSGSDTQYF. The CDR3, as DNA: TGTGCCAGTAAACCATCGGGGTCAGATACGCAGTATTTT.

As to this clonotype: The junction and the germline gene differ at one end; a read error may be behind it. The gene calls are TRBV4-2 and TRBJ2-7; TRBD2 agrees at 13 bases. CDR1 and CDR2 from the germline V gene are LGHNA and YNFKEQ. The CDR3 covers 16 residues. DNA of the CDR3: TGTGTCAGCAGCCAAGATGGGACTAGCGGGAACTTCGAGCAGTACTTC. Protein sequence: CVSSQDGTSGNFEQYF.

Note on this clonotype: Its ends do not fully match the called genes, so a read error is possible. V is TRBV11-1 and J is TRBJ1-2; D gene unclear. The CDR3 is 14 residues long. Per germline, CDR1 SGHAT and CDR2 FQDESV (reference sequence). For the CDR3, the DNA is TGTGCCAGCAGCCTAGCCTGCAGTAACTATGGCTACACCTTC. This codes for CASSLACSNYGYTF. Full variable domain (outside the CDR3, taken from reference TRBV11-1 and TRBJ1-2): EAEVAQSPRYKITEKSQAVAFWCDPISGHATLYWYRQILGQGPELLVQFQDESVVDDSQLPKDRFSAERLKGVDSTLKIQPAELGDSAMYLCASSLACSNYGYTFGSGTRLTVV.

In its sample, this clonotype was seen a few times. The chain employs TRBV28 and TRBJ2-3; 8 positions agree with TRBD2. Losses at the gene ends were 3 bases for V and 3 bases for J; bases not matched to a gene: 8. The germline CDR1 and CDR2 sequences are MDHEN and SYDVKM. This CDR3 spans 16 amino acids. CDR3: CASSFSSGRGTDTQYF. The DNA for the CDR3 is TGTGCCAGCAGTTTCTCCAGCGGGAGAGGAACAGATACGCAGTATTTT.

Notes on this clonotype: Since no conserved phenylalanine or tryptophan closes the CDR3, a read error is the likely cause. This chain joins TRBV11-1 and TRBJ2-1, with D perhaps TRBD1 (5 bases). CDR1 is SGHAT and CDR2 is FQDESV in the germline V gene (reference sequence). The CDR3 loop spans 15 amino acids. CDR3 DNA: TGTGCCAGCAGCTTAGACCAGGGCTCCTACAATGGGCAGTTCGTC. Its translation: CASSLDQGSYNGQFV.

A word on this clonotype: At one of its ends the junction is not consistent with the germline gene, which may arise from a read error. This chain connects TRBV11-2 to TRBJ1-2, with 8 bases lining up with TRBD1. Germline V gene sequence: CDR1 SGHAT, CDR2 FQNNGV. CDR3 length: 13 amino acids. DNA of the CDR3: TGTGCCAGCAGCCCAGGGGGCCACTATGACTACACCTTC. This gives the protein CASSPGGHYDYTF.

This sequence joins TRBV19 and TRBJ2-1, with TRBD2 matching over 11 bases. There are 16 residues in the CDR3. CDR1 LNHDA and CDR2 SQIVND come from the germline V gene (reference sequence). Trimming removed 3 bases from V and 8 bases from J; junction bases left unmatched: 9. This CDR3 reads CASSILTSGKGYEQFF. The CDR3 region has the DNA TGTGCCAGTAGTATTCTGACTAGCGGGAAAGGGTATGAGCAGTTCTTC.